The next 28 T cell receptor beta chains were all read from a single sample in a study of blood T cell repertoires in COVID-19. Some clones are missing from TCRdb's copy, which holds only in-frame ones; the method was immunoSEQ multiplex PCR. Here the sample spans 250,000 to 300,000 clones, roughly 90% being singletons. Sample: peripheral blood. The receptor source for this set is a woman in her twenties or thirties with active or convalescent COVID-19.

This chain connects TRBV5-1 to TRBJ1-1, with D tentatively TRBD1 (5 bases). This CDR3 contains 14 residues. Trimming shortened V by 5 bases and J by 3 bases, and 14 bases separated the two germline ends. Germline V gene sequence: CDR1 SGHRS, CDR2 YFSETQ. The CDR3 DNA is TGCGCCAGCAGTCGTTCTCTAGGGGACACTGAAGCTTTCTTT. Protein sequence: CASSRSLGDTEAFF.

CDR3 in amino acids: CASHRGWEQYF. CDR3 sequence (DNA): TGTGCAAGCCATCGAGGTTGGGAGCAGTACTTC. The V and J genes are TRBV28 and TRBJ2-7, with no clear D. The germline CDR1 and CDR2 sequences are MDHEN and SYDVKM. CDR3 length: 11 amino acids.

A few counts support this clone. V and J are TRBV28 and TRBJ1-2; 7 nucleotides agree with TRBD1. The V and J ends lost 7 bases and 8 bases, in that order; junction bases with no gene match: 10. The CDR3 length is 13 residues. Germline V gene data show CDR1 as MDHEN and CDR2 as SYDVKM. The CDR3 region has the DNA TGTGCCAGCACCCGCCCCCAGGGGGGCGGCTACACCTTC. The encoded protein is CASTRPQGGGYTF.

This clone showed up just a few times. The V and J genes are TRBV4-1 and TRBJ1-2; 9 nucleotides match TRBD1. With 0 bases clipped from V and 7 bases from J, the junction kept 6 bases outside the gene matches. The germline V gene has CDR1 MGHRA and CDR2 YSYEKL. There are 15 residues in the CDR3. The CDR3 here is CASSQDFGTGTGYTF. The CDR3 DNA reads as TGCGCCAGCAGCCAAGATTTTGGGACAGGGACTGGCTACACCTTC.

This sequence joins TRBV19 and TRBJ1-2; possible D gene TRBD1, 5 bases. The CDR3 length is 13 residues. The V gene lost 6 bases and the J gene lost 7 bases, with 15 bases spanning the gap. Germline V gene lookup returns CDR1 LNHDA and CDR2 SQIVND (reference sequence). The CDR3 bases are TGTGCCAGTAGAAATAGCAGGGCAGGTGGCTACACCTTC. Its translation: CASRNSRAGGYTF.

The V call is TRBV11-3, the J call TRBJ2-7, with TRBD2 matching over 14 bases. This CDR3 is 18 amino acids long. The V gene's germline CDR1 is SGHNT and CDR2 YENEEA. Germline trimming cut 0 bases from V and 7 bases from J; bases unmatched to any gene: 11. For the CDR3, the DNA is TGTGCCAGCAGCTTAGAGGGCGCACCGGGACTAGCGGGAGCGGAGCAGTACTTC. Protein sequence: CASSLEGAPGLAGAEQYF.

This chain links TRBV19 with TRBJ1-1, with 9 bases lining up with TRBD1. J lost 2 bases, V lost 3 bases, and 4 bases had no gene match. Germline V gene lookup returns CDR1 LNHDA and CDR2 SQIVND (reference sequence). This CDR3 contains 15 residues. The CDR3 DNA reads as TGTGCCAGTAGTATCCCGGGACAGGGTAACACTGAAGCTTTCTTT. Translating gives CASSIPGQGNTEAFF.

This rearrangement joins TRBV6-5 to TRBJ1-2, with D maybe TRBD1 (6 bases). The V and J ends lost 5 bases and 6 bases respectively, with 10 bases between them. The CDR3 extends over 12 amino acids. Germline CDR1 reads MNHEY; CDR2 reads SVGAGI. DNA of the CDR3: TGTGCCAGCAGTCCCGGGACACATGGCTACACCTTC. Translation gives CASSPGTHGYTF.

J is TRBJ2-2 and V is TRBV6-6; 9 bases fit TRBD1. The germline V gene encodes CDR1 MNHNY and CDR2 SVGAGI (reference sequence). This CDR3 is built from 16 residues. J gave up 7 bases and V 6 bases, and 12 bases lay outside the gene matches. CDR3 sequence reads: CASRSKYRGLDGELFF. The CDR3 bases are TGTGCCAGCAGGAGCAAATACAGGGGGCTGGACGGGGAGCTGTTTTTT.

V gene TRBV4-2 combines with J gene TRBJ1-4, with 8 bases identical to TRBD1. V lost 1 base and J lost 8; bases outside the gene matches: 9. This CDR3 region has 16 residues. CDR1 is LGHNA, CDR2 YNFKEQ, per germline. CDR3 nucleotides: TGTGCCAGCAGCCAAGTGGATGCAGGGGGCACGGAAAAACTGTTTTTT. Translation: CASSQVDAGGTEKLFF.

The V call is TRBV27, the J call TRBJ1-1; D gene unclear. CDR1 and CDR2 from the germline V gene are MNHEY and SMNVEV (reference sequence). The CDR3 consists of 12 residues. V was trimmed by 5 bases and J by 7 bases, leaving 11 bases between them. CDR3: CASSKARGEAFF. CDR3 sequence (DNA): TGTGCCAGCAGTAAGGCTCGGGGTGAAGCTTTCTTT.

The J gene is TRBJ1-1, the V gene TRBV27, with TRBD1 matching 7 bases. Trimming removed 0 bases from V and 4 bases from J; junction bases left unmatched: 5. This CDR3 has 15 amino acids. CDR1 and CDR2 from the germline V gene are MNHEY and SMNVEV (reference sequence). DNA for the CDR3: TGTGCCAGCAGTTTATCGGCAGGGGGTGGCACTGAAGCTTTCTTT. This gives the protein CASSLSAGGGTEAFF.

This clone came up a few times. This rearrangement joins TRBV3-1 (or the pseudogene TRBV3-2) to TRBJ1-2, with a tentative D call TRBD1 (5 bases). The CDR3 is 15 residues long. The germline V and J ends were trimmed by 0 bases and 3 bases, with 11 bases remaining between them. Per germline, CDR1 LGHDT and CDR2 YNNKEL (reference sequence). The CDR3 loop reads CASSQDVGADYGYTF. In DNA form, the CDR3 reads TGTGCCAGCAGCCAAGATGTAGGGGCGGACTATGGCTACACCTTC.

The chain joins TRBV7-2 to TRBJ2-2; no definite D call. Germline assignment: CDR1 SGHTA and CDR2 FQGNSA. The CDR3 extends over 13 amino acids. V lost 4 bases and J 4 bases, leaving 7 bases between the germline ends. The CDR3 is CASSYYGTGELFF. The CDR3 DNA is TGTGCCAGCAGCTACTACGGCACCGGGGAGCTGTTTTTT. Looking up the rest from reference TRBV7-2 and TRBJ2-2 gives the full variable domain: GAGVSQSPSNKVTEKGKDVELRCDPISGHTALYWYRQSLGQGLEFLIYFQGNSAPDKSGLPSDRFSAERTGGSVSTLTIQRTQQEDSAVYLCASSYYGTGELFFGEGSRLTVL.

V gene TRBV7-8 combines with J gene TRBJ2-1; D is possibly TRBD1 (6 bases). The length of the CDR3 is 16 residues. V was shortened by 1 base and J by 6 bases, with 16 bases between the two germline ends. CDR1 and CDR2 from the germline V gene are SGHVS and FQNEAQ. In nucleotides, the CDR3 is TGTGCCAGCAGCTTAGTGGGGGCAGGGAACGTCAATGAGCAGTTCTTC. Translated: CASSLVGAGNVNEQFF.

The chain joins TRBV6-2 or TRBV6-3 to TRBJ2-1, with 12 nucleotides matching TRBD2. Germline CDR1 is MNHEY and CDR2 is SVGEGT. Trimming removed 6 bases from V and 14 bases from J; junction bases left unmatched: 11. The CDR3 length is 14 residues. DNA for the CDR3: TGTGCCAGCAGCCCAACTAGCGGGGGGAGACGGGAGTTCTTC. This encodes CASSPTSGGRREFF.

The rearrangement joins TRBV30 to TRBJ1-1; a possible D gene is TRBD1 (5 bases). V lost 3 bases to trimming and J lost 8 bases, with 13 bases between them. Germline V lookup: CDR1 GTSNPN, CDR2 SVGIG (reference sequence). The CDR3 is 12 amino acids. CDR3 loop: CAWSPSGPEAFF. In DNA, the CDR3 is TGTGCCTGGAGCCCCTCAGGGCCCGAAGCTTTCTTT.

The chain has TRBV19 and TRBJ1-1, with a tentative D call TRBD1 (5 bases). The CDR3 length is 14 residues. Per the germline V gene, CDR1 is LNHDA and CDR2 is SQIVND (reference sequence). V lost 4 bases to trimming and J lost 6 bases, with 15 bases between them. The CDR3 is CASSRARVTAEAFF. The CDR3 DNA is TGTGCCAGTAGTAGGGCCAGGGTTACCGCTGAAGCTTTCTTT. Complete variable domain (other parts from reference TRBV19 and TRBJ1-1): DGGITQSPKYLFRKEGQNVTLSCEQNLNHDAMYWYRQDPGQGLRLIYYSQIVNDFQKGDIAEGYSVSREKKESFPLTVTSAQKNPTAFYLCASSRARVTAEAFFGQGTRLTVV.

This chain uses TRBV30 with TRBJ1-5; TRBD1 might be the D (6 bases). This CDR3 region has 14 residues. The germline V and J ends were trimmed by 0 bases and 7 bases, with 13 bases remaining between them. Germline CDR1 and CDR2: GTSNPN and SVGIG (reference sequence). The CDR3 coding sequence is TGTGCCTGGAGTGTAACACAGGGATTCCAGCCCCAGCATTTT. It translates to CAWSVTQGFQPQHF.

The chain couples TRBV18 to TRBJ1-1, with 7 bases aligning to TRBD1. Germline lookup yields CDR1 KGHSH and CDR2 LQKENI. CDR3 length: 17 residues. V trimming: 3 bases; J trimming: 0 bases; junction bases outside the gene matches: 10. CDR3 sequence: CASSPRQRGLLNTEAFF. In nucleotides, the CDR3 is TGTGCCAGCTCACCTCGTCAAAGGGGGCTCCTGAACACTGAAGCTTTCTTT.

The genes are TRBV4-2 and TRBJ2-1; D possibly corresponds to TRBD1 (5 bases). CDR3 length: 17 residues. Germline CDR1 is LGHNA and CDR2 is YNFKEQ. Trimming took 1 base from V and 4 from J, leaving 17 bases between them. The CDR3 is CASSQATDSLFYNEQFF. In nucleotides, the CDR3 is TGTGCCAGCAGCCAAGCTACCGACAGTCTATTTTACAATGAGCAGTTCTTC.

J is TRBJ1-1 and V is TRBV5-1, with D possibly TRBD1 on 6 matching bases. Deletions cut 0 bases from V and 4 bases from J, with 13 bases between. Germline-derived CDR1 and CDR2 are SGHRS and YFSETQ. The CDR3 covers 15 residues. This CDR3 reads CASSLALQGSTEAFF. DNA for the CDR3: TGCGCCAGCAGCTTGGCCTTGCAGGGGAGCACTGAAGCTTTCTTT.

V and J are TRBV6-6 and TRBJ2-1, with D unclear. The CDR3 extends over 15 amino acids. Trimming pared 4 bases from V and 5 bases from J, leaving 15 bases between. From germline, CDR1 is MNHNY and CDR2 SVGAGI (reference sequence). In DNA form, the CDR3 reads TGTGCCAGCAGTTCGCGGAGCCGCCGCGACAATGAGCAGTTCTTC. Its protein is CASSSRSRRDNEQFF.

The chain employs TRBV5-1 and TRBJ2-4, with TRBD1 identical over 7 bases. The CDR3 is 15 amino acids. Germline V gene sequence: CDR1 SGHRS, CDR2 YFSETQ. Losses at the gene ends were 4 bases for V and 2 bases for J; bases not matched to a gene: 6. The CDR3 coding sequence is TGCGCCAGCAGCCTTAACAGGGGAACCAAAAACATTCAGTACTTC. It is translated as CASSLNRGTKNIQYF.

This chain links TRBV4-2 with TRBJ2-1; 13 bases are a match to TRBD2. The CDR3 is 17 residues long. J gave up 5 bases and V 1 base, and 5 bases lay outside the gene matches. The germline V gene encodes CDR1 LGHNA and CDR2 YNFKEQ. Written as DNA, the CDR3 is TGTGCCAGCAGCCAAGGGACACTAGCGGGGGGGCACAATGAGCAGTTCTTC. It codes for CASSQGTLAGGHNEQFF.

The rearrangement uses TRBV19 and TRBJ1-5; 7 positions agree with TRBD1. Germline loops: CDR1 LNHDA, CDR2 SQIVND (reference sequence). J lost 5 bases, V lost 3 bases, and 7 bases had no gene match. This CDR3 region has 15 residues. CDR3 region: CASSIRGRGDQPQHF. Here the CDR3 DNA reads TGTGCCAGTAGTATTAGAGGCAGGGGGGATCAGCCCCAGCATTTT.

V and J are TRBV6-6 and TRBJ1-1; 9 positions match TRBD1. The CDR3 consists of 14 residues. Germline V lookup: CDR1 MNHNY, CDR2 SVGAGI (reference sequence). Losses at the gene ends were 8 bases for V and 3 bases for J; bases not matched to a gene: 7. The CDR3 DNA is TGTGCCAGCGCCGAACAGGGGGCGGACACTGAAGCTTTCTTT. Its translation: CASAEQGADTEAFF.

V and J are TRBV3-1 (or the pseudogene TRBV3-2) and TRBJ2-2; TRBD2 aligns across 7 bases. V was clipped by 1 base and J by 0 bases; unmatched bases: 2. Per the germline V gene, CDR1 is LGHDT and CDR2 is YNNKEL (reference sequence). The CDR3 is 16 residues long. In DNA, the CDR3 is TGTGCCAGCAGCCAAGTACGGGGGGCGAACACCGGGGAGCTGTTTTTT. Residues: CASSQVRGANTGELFF.